This passage covers 16 T cell receptor beta chains from one sample sequenced in a study of cytomegalovirus exposure and HLA in healthy donors. The PCR had 60 Vbeta and 13 Jbeta primers. Method: immunoSEQ multiplex PCR; TCRdb's copy keeps in-frame clones and lacks some. The data show around 160,000 clones, more than 70% seen once. Sequenced input: PBMCs. The receptors shown here come from a male donor in good health and CMV-seronegative.

The chain couples TRBV4-2 to TRBJ1-3; 7 positions match TRBD1. V lost 3 bases to trimming and J lost 2 bases; unmatched junction nucleotides: 4. This CDR3 is built from 15 residues. From germline, CDR1 is LGHNA and CDR2 YNFKEQ. The CDR3 sequence: CASSHGDRAGNTIYF. The CDR3, as DNA: TGTGCCAGCAGCCACGGTGACAGGGCTGGAAACACCATATATTTT.

A few counts support this clone. This chain joins TRBV30 and TRBJ1-4, with TRBD1 as a possible D gene (6 bases). The CDR3 covers 14 residues. The germline gives CDR1 GTSNPN, CDR2 SVGIG (reference sequence). V lost 0 bases and J lost 8, with 13 bases in between. In nucleotides, the CDR3 is TGTGCCTGGAGTGTAAGGGGGGGTCGGGAAAAACTGTTTTTT. Its protein product is CAWSVRGGREKLFF.

This rearrangement joins TRBV7-3 to TRBJ2-3; a weak D match, TRBD2 (6 bases). V was trimmed by 0 bases and J by 5 bases, leaving 12 bases between them. This CDR3 has 15 residues. Per germline, CDR1 SGHTA and CDR2 FQGTGA. In DNA, the CDR3 is TGTGCCAGCAGCTTAACGGGAGGATTTGGAGATACGCAGTATTTT. It translates to CASSLTGGFGDTQYF.

This clone was picked up a small number of times. The genes are TRBV7-6 and TRBJ2-7; 8 positions match TRBD2. Germline CDR1 and CDR2: SGHVS and FNYEAQ. The CDR3 has 16 residues. J lost 2 bases, V lost 5 bases, and 11 bases had no gene match. The CDR3, as DNA: TGTGCCAGCAGCCCCTCGGCCAACGGGGGGGCCTACGAGCAGTACTTC. It encodes CASSPSANGGAYEQYF. The whole variable domain, filled in from reference TRBV7-6 and TRBJ2-7, reads GAGVSQSPRYKVTKRGQDVALRCDPISGHVSLYWYRQALGQGPEFLTYFNYEAQQDKSGLPNDRFSAERPEGSISTLTIQRTEQRDSAMYRCASSPSANGGAYEQYFGPGTRLTVT.

This chain uses TRBV21-1 with TRBJ2-7; the table's D gene call, TRBD1, was not cross checked with the DNA. TRBV21-1 is shown as a pseudogene. The CDR3 extends over 14 amino acids. CDR3 nucleotides: TGTGCCAGCAGCATGGGACAGGGTGGCAACGAGCAGTACTTC. Translating it yields CASSMGQGGNEQYF.

In this sample, this clone turned up a few times. CDR3 sequence (DNA): TGCGCCAGCAGCCCCCAGGGAAATACAGATACGCAGTATTTT. Amino acids: CASSPQGNTDTQYF. This chain connects TRBV5-1 to TRBJ2-3, with D possibly being TRBD1 (5 bases). Germline V gene sequence: CDR1 SGHRS, CDR2 YFSETQ. Trimming pared 4 bases from V and 3 bases from J, leaving 12 bases between. This CDR3 spans 14 amino acids.

DNA of the CDR3: TGCGCCAGCAGCCCCCATAGCGGGGGGGCCACCGGGGAGCTGTTTTTT. Its protein is CASSPHSGGATGELFF. The chain carries TRBV5-1 and TRBJ2-2, with 11 bases matching TRBD2. CDR1 is SGHRS, CDR2 YFSETQ, per germline. With 4 bases clipped from V and 4 bases from J, the junction kept 6 bases outside the gene matches. The CDR3 extends over 16 amino acids. The variable domain in full, completed from reference TRBV5-1 and TRBJ2-2, reads KAGVTQTPRYLIKTRGQQVTLSCSPISGHRSVSWYQQTPGQGLQFLFEYFSETQRNKGNFPGRFSGRQFSNSRSEMNVSTLELGDSALYLCASSPHSGGATGELFFGEGSRLTVL.

V and J are TRBV9 and TRBJ1-4; D possibly corresponds to TRBD1 (5 bases). The CDR3 is made up of 14 amino acids. Trimming cost V 4 bases and J 6 bases, with 13 bases left between them. Per germline, CDR1 SGDLS and CDR2 YYNGEE. The CDR3 is CASSSRVVDEKLFF. The CDR3 coding sequence is TGTGCCAGCAGCTCCAGGGTAGTGGATGAAAAACTGTTTTTT.

The chain employs TRBV5-1 and TRBJ2-1; tentatively, D is TRBD1 (6 bases). Germline loops: CDR1 SGHRS, CDR2 YFSETQ. The V gene lost 3 bases and the J gene lost 0 bases, with 7 bases spanning the gap. The CDR3 spans 14 residues. The CDR3 region has the DNA TGCGCCAGCAGCTCGGACAGCTCCTACAATGAGCAGTTCTTC. Protein: CASSSDSSYNEQFF.

The V gene is TRBV5-1, the J gene TRBJ1-1; D may be TRBD1 (5 bases). CDR1 is SGHRS and CDR2 is YFSETQ in the germline V gene. The CDR3 contains 17 residues. Trimming took 3 bases from V and 1 from J, leaving 19 bases between them. CDR3: CASSSHSGGLGNTEAFF. The CDR3 bases are TGCGCCAGCAGCTCTCACTCGGGGGGGTTAGGGAACACTGAAGCTTTCTTT.

The rearrangement uses TRBV7-3 and TRBJ2-1; 7 bases match TRBD2. The germline V gene has CDR1 SGHTA and CDR2 FQGTGA. V shed 6 bases and J 5 bases; nucleotides not matched to a gene: 25. The CDR3 has 20 residues. The CDR3 DNA is TGTGCCAGCAGGACCCCGGGAGGACTAGGAGGCCCATCTAGTCACAATGAGCAGTTCTTC. Protein: CASRTPGGLGGPSSHNEQFF.

This clone has a handful of counts. The V and J genes are TRBV6-5 and TRBJ2-2; TRBD1 matches at 9 bases. The CDR3 runs 14 residues. V shed 7 bases, J shed 8 bases, and the junction held 8 bases outside the gene matches. Germline V gene data show CDR1 as MNHEY and CDR2 as SVGAGI. The CDR3 nucleotides are TGTGCCAGCATAGGGGACAGGGTGGCGGGGGAGCTGTTTTTT. It codes for CASIGDRVAGELFF.

V usage is TRBV13 and J usage is TRBJ2-2; 12 bases line up with TRBD1. J was trimmed by 5 bases and V by 5 bases; bases with no gene match: 15. Germline V lookup: CDR1 PRHDT, CDR2 FYEKMQ (reference sequence). This CDR3 is built from 19 residues. The CDR3 protein is CASSTNARGGQGATGELFF. The CDR3 coding sequence is TGTGCCAGCAGCACAAACGCGCGCGGGGGACAGGGGGCAACCGGGGAGCTGTTTTTT.

Concerning this clone: The junction differs from germline at one of its ends, possibly a read error. The rearrangement uses TRBV5-4 and TRBJ2-1; D might be TRBD1 (6 bases). Germline CDR1 is SGHNT and CDR2 is YYREEE (reference sequence). The CDR3 contains 16 residues. CDR3: CASTNSQGQLYDEQFF. CDR3 bases: TGTGCCAGCACCAACTCGCAAGGACAGCTCTACGATGAGCAGTTCTTC.

This chain joins TRBV29-1 and TRBJ2-5; tentative D call: TRBD2 (6 bases). The J call could be wrong; TRBJ2-7 is a better fit for the DNA end. The CDR3 sequence is 14 residues long. Germline V gene data show CDR1 as SQVTM and CDR2 as ANQGSEA. CDR3 bases: TGCAGCGTTTACGGGTTTGGGGGGTCCTACGAGCAGTACTTC. Its translation: CSVYGFGGSYEQYF.

Only a few counts were recorded for this clone. The genes are TRBV7-6 and TRBJ2-6; D may be TRBD1 (6 bases). The CDR3 loop spans 16 amino acids. The V end was cut by 4 bases, the J end by 0 bases, with 10 bases between. Germline loops: CDR1 SGHVS, CDR2 FNYEAQ. This chain's CDR3 is CASSSDRSSGANVLTF. Written as DNA, the CDR3 is TGTGCCAGCAGCTCCGACAGGTCCTCTGGGGCCAACGTCCTGACTTTC.